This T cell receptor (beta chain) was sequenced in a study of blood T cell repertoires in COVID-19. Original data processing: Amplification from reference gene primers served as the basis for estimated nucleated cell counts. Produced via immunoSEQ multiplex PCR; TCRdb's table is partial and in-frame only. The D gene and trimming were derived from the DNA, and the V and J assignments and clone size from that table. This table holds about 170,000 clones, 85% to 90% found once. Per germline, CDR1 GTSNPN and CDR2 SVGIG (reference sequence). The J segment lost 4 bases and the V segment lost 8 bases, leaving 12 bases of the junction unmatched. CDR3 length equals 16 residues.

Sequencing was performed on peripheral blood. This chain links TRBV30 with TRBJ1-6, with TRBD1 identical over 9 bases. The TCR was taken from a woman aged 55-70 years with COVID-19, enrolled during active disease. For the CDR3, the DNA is TGTGCCCGGACCGGGACAGGGCTTGGATATAATTCACCCCTCCACTTT. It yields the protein CARTGTGLGYNSPLHF. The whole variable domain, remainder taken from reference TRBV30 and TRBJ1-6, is SQTIHQWPATLVQPVGSPLSLECTVEGTSNPNLYWYRQAAGRGLQLLFYSVGIGQISSEVPQNLSASRPQDRQFILSSKKLLLSDSGFYLCARTGTGLGYNSPLHFGNGTRLTVT.